Below, one TCR beta chain is given with its context. Its antigen is not identified. The PCR ran on 60 Vbeta and 13 Jbeta primers. Only in-frame clones appear in the TCRdb table, and some are missing; sequencing was by immunoSEQ multiplex PCR. The sample contains 150,000 to 200,000 clones, 75% to 85% of which appear only once. The sample is drawn from a study of cytomegalovirus exposure and HLA in healthy donors. Study findings and constraints: Overall, around 150 TCR beta chains were annotated as cytomegalovirus-associated. A missense DCLRE1C variant was associated with V- and J-gene trimming of TCR beta chains in a later analysis, and an independent cohort replicated the association. In a later analysis, parvovirus B19, influenza, CMV and Epstein-Barr virus appeared linked to several top co-occurrence clusters.

The V segment lost 1 base and the J segment 2 bases; nucleotides outside the gene matches: 4. The germline gives CDR1 SGHTA, CDR2 FQGNSA. This CDR3 has 16 amino acids. All the people who gave samples were healthy bone marrow donors. This TCR was sampled from a woman in her fifties or sixties in good health and CMV-seronegative. Sequencing input: PBMCs. The genes are TRBV7-2 and TRBJ2-7, with 11 bases identical to TRBD1. The CDR3 spells CASSLDGTGGTYEQYF. In DNA, the CDR3 is TGTGCCAGCAGCTTAGATGGGACAGGGGGGACCTACGAGCAGTACTTC.